This T cell receptor (beta chain) was captured by sequencing in a study of blood T cell repertoires in COVID-19. Background on the study: PBMCs, B-cell-depleted T cells, or T cells provided the cDNA or gDNA that made up the material.

In the original processing: Cell counts per sample came from amplifying reference gene primers. Some clones are missing from TCRdb's copy, which holds only in-frame ones; the method was immunoSEQ multiplex PCR. V and J calls and clone size are as listed in that table; D and trimming were resolved from the DNA. The sample lists 250,000 to 350,000 clones, more than 70% occurring once. The ends lost 8 bases at V and 7 bases at J; junction bases unmatched: 14. Germline lookup yields CDR1 LNHDA and CDR2 SQIVND (reference sequence). This CDR3 comprises 14 residues. Sequencing was done on a sample of peripheral blood. The chain is built from TRBV19 and TRBJ2-7; TRBD1 agrees at 7 bases. The receptor comes from a woman in her forties or fifties who had recovered from COVID-19. DNA for the CDR3: TGTGCCAGTGCCGCCCTGGGACAGCGCGGGGAGCAGTACTTC. Encoded protein: CASAALGQRGEQYF.